These 29 T cell receptor beta chains share one sample of origin, sequenced in a study of response to subunit inactivated influenza vaccine. TCRdb passed the RT-PCR reads through MiXCR, listing each CDR3 protein once. The sample lists about 520,000 distinct CDR3 sequences, about 25% seen once, with approximately 2% in the top ten. Here the sequenced sample was CD4+ T cells sorted from PBMCs, taken 5 to 6 days after vaccination. The receptors originated from a man aged 45-65 years who received an inactivated influenza vaccine.

The CDR3 spells CSALSGGARETQYF. The CDR3 DNA reads TGCAGTGCTCTTAGCGGGGGGGCCAGAGAGACCCAGTACTTC. V usage is TRBV20-1 and J usage is TRBJ2-5; 11 bases fit TRBD2. The CDR3 has 14 residues. V trimming: 5 bases; J trimming: 4 bases; junction bases outside the gene matches: 6. Germline V gene lookup returns CDR1 DFQATT and CDR2 SNEGSKA (reference sequence).

The chain couples TRBV29-1 to TRBJ1-1; D gene uncertain. Germline assignment: CDR1 SQVTM and CDR2 ANQGSEA. The CDR3 loop spans 13 amino acids. The V and J ends lost 0 bases and 0 bases respectively, with 5 bases between them. The CDR3 protein is CSVEDGVNTEAFF. As DNA, the CDR3 is TGCAGCGTTGAAGACGGAGTGAACACTGAAGCTTTCTTT.

This chain connects TRBV28 to TRBJ2-7, with TRBD1 as a possible D gene (6 bases). There are 15 residues in the CDR3. The ends were cut back, 6 bases at V and 2 bases at J, with 17 bases in the middle. Germline loops: CDR1 MDHEN, CDR2 SYDVKM. CDR3 residues: CASSAPGGTPYEQYF. The DNA of the CDR3 is TGTGCCAGCAGCGCACCTGGGGGCACCCCCTACGAGCAGTACTTC.

The chain combines TRBV18 with TRBJ2-1; no definite D call. The V end was cut by 4 bases, the J end by 2 bases, with 12 bases between. This CDR3 region has 15 residues. CDR1 KGHSH and CDR2 LQKENI come from the germline V gene. The CDR3 DNA follows: TGTGCCAGCTCACTCACCATGGCGGCCTACAATGAGCAGTTCTTC. This translates into CASSLTMAAYNEQFF.

This rearrangement joins TRBV6-2 or TRBV6-3 to TRBJ2-7; no clear D. This CDR3 is 13 amino acids long. Per germline, CDR1 MNHEY and CDR2 SVGEGT. V was clipped by 4 bases and J by 2 bases, with 9 bases between them. DNA for the CDR3: TGTGCCAGCAGTTTTTTGGGGACCTACGAGCAGTACTTC. Amino acid sequence: CASSFLGTYEQYF.

In its sample, this clonotype was seen a few times. CDR3 sequence reads: CASSFGRGPYNEQFF. As DNA, the CDR3 is TGTGCCAGCAGCTTCGGACGGGGACCTTACAATGAGCAGTTCTTC. The genes are TRBV11-2 and TRBJ2-1; D may correspond to TRBD1 or TRBD2 (5 bases each). Germline V gene data show CDR1 as SGHAT and CDR2 as FQNNGV. V was trimmed by 3 bases and J by 4 bases, leaving 13 bases between them. The CDR3 spans 15 residues.

This clonotype was detected only a few times. This chain links TRBV6-1 with TRBJ2-7, with TRBD2 matching over 8 bases. Germline V gene lookup returns CDR1 MNHNS and CDR2 SASEGT. The V segment lost 5 bases and the J segment 3 bases; nucleotides outside the gene matches: 12. The CDR3 extends over 16 amino acids. The CDR3 DNA is TGTGCCAGCAGTATTAGCGGGATAGGTCGTAGCTACGAGCAGTACTTC. It encodes CASSISGIGRSYEQYF.

The chain carries TRBV12-3 or TRBV12-4 and TRBJ2-3; possibly TRBD2 for D (6 bases). The CDR3 is 15 residues long. Trimming removed 3 bases from V and 5 bases from J, with 15 bases in between. CDR3 DNA sequence: TGTGCCAGCAGTTTGAGGGCAGGGAGGAAAGATACGCAGTATTTT. It encodes CASSLRAGRKDTQYF.

This sequence joins TRBV5-1 and TRBJ1-6; D remains ambiguous. The CDR3 sequence is 18 residues long. Germline V gene lookup returns CDR1 SGHRS and CDR2 YFSETQ. Trimming left V 1 base short and J 7 bases short, with 21 bases between. In DNA, the CDR3 is TGCGCCAGCAGCTTGACGTCCAGGCGGACCGGGTCAAATTCACCCCTCCACTTT. The encoded protein is CASSLTSRRTGSNSPLHF.

In its sample, this clonotype was seen a few times. The chain combines TRBV10-1 with TRBJ2-5; TRBD2 aligns across 7 bases. V shed 2 bases and J 1 base; nucleotides not matched to a gene: 1. This CDR3 is built from 14 residues. CDR1 and CDR2 (germline): WNHNN, SYGVQD (reference sequence). In nucleotides, the CDR3 is TGCGCCAGCAGTGAGGCTAGCGGCCAAGAGACCCAGTACTTC. Translation gives CASSEASGQETQYF.

V gene TRBV12-3 or TRBV12-4 combines with J gene TRBJ1-5; D perhaps matches TRBD1 (6 bases). The CDR3 is 15 residues long. V was cut by 6 bases and J by 4 bases, with 16 bases left in between. CDR3 nucleotides: TGTGCCAGCAGACTACAGGGCTCGGGGAATCAGCCCCAGCATTTT. This encodes CASRLQGSGNQPQHF.

This chain joins TRBV6-2 or TRBV6-3 and TRBJ1-5; D is undetermined. CDR1 is MNHEY, CDR2 SVGEGT, per germline. This CDR3 comprises 14 residues. V lost 3 bases and J lost 2, with 8 bases in between. The CDR3 nucleotides read TGTGCCAGCAGTTATTGGGGAGGCAATCAGCCCCAGCATTTT. Its translation: CASSYWGGNQPQHF.

The chain combines TRBV29-1 with TRBJ1-1; possible D gene TRBD1, 6 bases. The ends were cut back, 7 bases at V and 2 bases at J, with 14 bases in the middle. Germline CDR1 is SQVTM and CDR2 is ANQGSEA. The CDR3 totals 13 residues. CDR3 sequence reads: CSAHLGANTEAFF. CDR3 DNA sequence: TGCAGCGCCCATCTGGGGGCTAACACTGAAGCTTTCTTT.

This clonotype was counted only a few times. This sequence joins TRBV7-2 and TRBJ2-7; possibly TRBD2 for D (6 bases). The V gene's germline CDR1 is SGHTA and CDR2 FQGNSA. Trimming took 6 bases from V and 2 from J, leaving 23 bases between them. The CDR3 spans 17 residues. CDR3 sequence reads: CASRYRATGTSTYEQYF. The CDR3 DNA reads TGTGCCAGCAGGTACCGAGCGACCGGGACTTCTACCTACGAGCAGTACTTC.

The V and J genes are TRBV5-5 and TRBJ2-1; 9 bases are a match to TRBD2. The length of the CDR3 is 17 residues. CDR1 is SGHKS, CDR2 YYEKEE, per germline (reference sequence). Germline trimming cut 2 bases from V and 0 bases from J; bases unmatched to any gene: 6. The CDR3 DNA reads TGTGCCAGCAGCTTAAGCGGGAGGCTAATCTCCTACAATGAGCAGTTCTTC. Its protein product is CASSLSGRLISYNEQFF.

The gene calls are TRBV5-1 and TRBJ1-6; D ambiguous. Germline assignment: CDR1 SGHRS and CDR2 YFSETQ. The V and J ends lost 4 bases and 1 base respectively, with 15 bases between them. The CDR3 has 17 residues. Here the CDR3 DNA reads TGCGCCAGCAGCCCTCGAGCGGGCGCGTCCTATAATTCACCCCTCCACTTT. Translating it yields CASSPRAGASYNSPLHF.

This clonotype was seen ten or more times. The genes are TRBV29-1 and TRBJ2-7; 10 bases are shared with TRBD1. CDR3 length equals 15 residues. Trimming at V came to 7 bases and at J to 1 base, leaving 10 bases not matched to a gene. Germline CDR1 is SQVTM and CDR2 is ANQGSEA. In nucleotides, the CDR3 is TGCAGCGCCCGATCCCGGGACAGGGGTTCCTACGAGCAGTACTTC. Protein sequence: CSARSRDRGSYEQYF.

This clonotype was detected only a few times. The chain links TRBV6-2 or TRBV6-3 to TRBJ1-5; perhaps TRBD1 as D (6 bases). The V end was cut by 4 bases, the J end by 6 bases, with 19 bases between. Germline V lookup: CDR1 MNHEY, CDR2 SVGEGT. CDR3 length: 16 residues. CDR3 sequence: CASSFDRPISPQPQHF. CDR3 DNA: TGTGCCAGCAGTTTCGACAGGCCGATAAGCCCTCAGCCCCAGCATTTT.

The table lists this clonotype with a few counts. V usage is TRBV3-1 and J usage is TRBJ2-3, with TRBD2 identical over 11 bases. Looked up from germline, CDR1 is LGHDT and CDR2 is YNNKEL (reference sequence). The V gene end was trimmed by 0 bases and the J gene end by 2 bases; junction bases not matched to a gene: 13. This CDR3 has 20 residues. CDR3: CASSQDLPLAGGTLTDTQYF. As DNA, the CDR3 is TGTGCCAGCAGCCAAGACCTTCCCCTAGCGGGAGGAACGCTCACAGATACGCAGTATTTT.

V usage is TRBV29-1 and J usage is TRBJ1-1; D not certain. Trimming removed 8 bases from V and 5 bases from J, with 15 bases in between. The CDR3 contains 12 residues. Germline loops: CDR1 SQVTM, CDR2 ANQGSEA. The CDR3 loop reads CSTGEFGTEAFF. For the CDR3, the DNA is TGCAGCACGGGTGAATTTGGGACTGAAGCTTTCTTT.

V and J are TRBV11-2 and TRBJ2-5, with TRBD2 as a possible D gene (6 bases). CDR3 length: 14 amino acids. V lost 5 bases and J 5 bases, leaving 15 bases between the germline ends. Germline V gene lookup returns CDR1 SGHAT and CDR2 FQNNGV. This CDR3 reads CASSPQGGSETQYF. CDR3 DNA: TGTGCCAGCAGCCCCCAAGGAGGGAGTGAGACCCAGTACTTC.

The table lists this clonotype with a few counts. In DNA, the CDR3 is TGTGCCAGCAGCCCCGGGATAGCGGGAGCCTCTGGAGATACGCAGTATTTT. Protein: CASSPGIAGASGDTQYF. This chain connects TRBV7-8 to TRBJ2-3; 9 bases fit TRBD2. The CDR3 spans 17 residues. CDR1 SGHVS and CDR2 FQNEAQ come from the germline V gene. The ends lost 5 bases at V and 5 bases at J; junction bases unmatched: 14.

This clonotype was seen at least ten times. V usage is TRBV29-1 and J usage is TRBJ2-7; 7 bases align to TRBD2. Germline CDR1 and CDR2: SQVTM and ANQGSEA. V lost 7 bases and J lost 3; bases outside the gene matches: 6. This CDR3 region has 12 residues. In nucleotides, the CDR3 is TGCAGCGCTCTGGGCGGGGGCTACGAGCAGTACTTC. Its translation: CSALGGGYEQYF.

This clonotype appeared a few times. The chain uses TRBV6-2 or TRBV6-3 and TRBJ1-3; a weak D match, TRBD1 (5 bases). This CDR3 has 15 residues. Trimming shortened V by 6 bases and J by 0 bases, and 12 bases separated the two germline ends. Germline-derived CDR1 and CDR2 are MNHEY and SVGEGT. This CDR3 reads CASSLGLHSGNTIYF. The DNA of the CDR3 is TGTGCCAGCAGCCTGGGACTGCACTCTGGAAACACCATATATTTT.

In this sample, this clonotype turned up a few times. The CDR3 DNA reads as TGTGCCAGCAGCACGGGACAGGGCGCGAACACCGGGGAGCTGTTTTTT. Its translation: CASSTGQGANTGELFF. The genes are TRBV7-9 and TRBJ2-2, with TRBD1 matching 9 bases. From germline, CDR1 is SEHNR and CDR2 FQNEAQ (reference sequence). This CDR3 contains 16 residues. The V segment lost 5 bases and the J segment 0 bases; nucleotides outside the gene matches: 4.

This clonotype has more than one count but fewer than ten. This chain links TRBV12-3 or TRBV12-4 with TRBJ1-4; D remains ambiguous. Deletions cut 9 bases from V and 4 bases from J, with 18 bases between. This CDR3 is built from 15 residues. CDR3: CASRTGPNYNEKLFF. CDR3 nucleotides: TGTGCCAGTAGGACCGGACCAAATTATAATGAAAAACTGTTTTTT.

The V and J genes are TRBV20-1 and TRBJ2-3, with 15 bases identical to TRBD2. Germline V gives CDR1 DFQATT, CDR2 SNEGSKA (reference sequence). CDR3 length equals 19 residues. J lost 2 bases, V lost 0 bases, and 9 bases had no gene match. The CDR3 reads CSARDRGLAGGGITDTQYF. CDR3 sequence (DNA): TGCAGTGCTAGAGATCGAGGACTAGCGGGAGGGGGAATCACAGATACGCAGTATTTT.

The chain employs TRBV4-3 and TRBJ1-1, with D unclear. From germline, CDR1 is LGHNA and CDR2 YSLEER. The CDR3 is made up of 14 amino acids. V was shortened by 5 bases and J by 1 base, with 11 bases between the two germline ends. CDR3 DNA: TGCGCCAGCAGCGCACACCCCCGGAACACTGAAGCTTTCTTT. It specifies CASSAHPRNTEAFF.

This clonotype was observed once. V is TRBV12-3 or TRBV12-4 and J is TRBJ2-7, with a weak D call TRBD1 (5 bases). Trimming took 1 base from V and 2 from J, leaving 9 bases between them. The CDR3 sequence is 14 residues long. CDR3 nucleotide sequence: TGTGCCAGCAGTTTAGGGGGCAATACCTACGAGCAGTACTTC. The encoded protein is CASSLGGNTYEQYF.